This paragraph reports one TCR beta chain. Its antigen is currently unknown. Primers: 52 TRBV forward and 13 TRBJ reverse. The protocol was immunoSEQ multiplex PCR, while the TCRdb copy is restricted to in-frame clones and leaves out a portion. This table has some 17,000 clones, about 92% appearing once. The data were taken from a study of regulatory T cells. Autoimmunity was present in every CD3G-deficient patient, worse in two. Patients, 2 to 39 years old, had expanded memory T-cell proportions. Germline-derived CDR1 and CDR2 are PRHDT and FYEKMQ (reference sequence). This CDR3 has 14 residues. V lost 1 base and J 6 bases, leaving 10 bases between the germline ends. Regarding the study as a whole: Regulatory T cells showed the strongest V-J pair restriction and V/J gene skewing among patient repertoires. Patient CD8+ T cells trended toward lower Shannon entropy than controls.

The receptor was isolated from a person aged 18 to 30 with CD3G deficiency. Sequencing used CD8+ T cells sorted from blood. The chain is built from TRBV13 and TRBJ2-4; D might be TRBD1 (6 bases). CDR3 in DNA: TGTGCCAGCAGCTTAGCCCAGGGGATAAACATTCAGTACTTC. Its protein product is CASSLAQGINIQYF. The full variable domain, with the rest looked up from reference TRBV13 and TRBJ2-4, is AAGVIQSPRHLIKEKRETATLKCYPIPRHDTVYWYQQGPGQDPQFLISFYEKMQSDKGSIPDRFSAQQFSDYHSELNMSSLELGDSALYFCASSLAQGINIQYFGAGTRLSVL.